What follows are 30 T cell receptor beta chains derived from one specimen sequenced in a study of CD4+ T cells in melanoma. Measured with immunoSEQ multiplex PCR; TCRdb has only the in-frame clones, and not every one. The data hold about 22,000 clones, with roughly four fifths observed a single time. The sample comprised cells from a culture (not recorded whether cultured in vitro). Source of these receptors: a human donor with melanoma.

Here the CDR3 DNA reads TGTGCCAGCAGTTTAAAGCAGGGGGCAGATACGCAGTATTTT. This translates into CASSLKQGADTQYF. This chain connects TRBV27 to TRBJ2-3, with 7 bases matching TRBD1. V shed 2 bases, J shed 4 bases, and the junction held 3 bases outside the gene matches. The germline CDR1 and CDR2 sequences are MNHEY and SMNVEV (reference sequence). The CDR3 extends over 14 amino acids.

The chain couples TRBV5-4 to TRBJ1-2, with a tentative D call TRBD1 (5 bases). CDR1 and CDR2 from the germline V gene are SGHNT and YYREEE (reference sequence). The CDR3 covers 14 residues. Trimming took 4 bases from V and 7 from J, leaving 17 bases between them. CDR3 region: CASSQGGEGGGYTF. The DNA of the CDR3 is TGTGCCAGCAGCCAGGGAGGTGAGGGTGGTGGCTACACCTTC. Together with reference TRBV5-4 and TRBJ1-2, the CDR3 gives the full variable domain: ETGVTQSPTHLIKTRGQQVTLRCSSQSGHNTVSWYQQALGQGPQFIFQYYREEENGRGNFPPRFSGLQFPNYSSELNVNALELDDSALYLCASSQGGEGGGYTFGSGTRLTVV.

The V gene is TRBV7-9, the J gene TRBJ2-6; D is perhaps TRBD1 (5 bases). Germline V gene sequence: CDR1 SEHNR, CDR2 FQNEAQ (reference sequence). There are 15 residues in the CDR3. Trimming removed 4 bases at V and 3 bases at J, with 10 bases between. The CDR3 nucleotides are TGTGCCAGCAGCTCCAGGGTAGGTGGGGCCAACGTCCTGACTTTC. Residues: CASSSRVGGANVLTF.

In the case of this clone: Here the CDR3 omits its conserved ending phenylalanine or tryptophan, so a read error is the likely source. Because the CDR3's place on the DNA is in doubt, the DNA is left out and the CDR3 is given as listed by TCRdb. The chain combines TRBV6-6 with TRBJ1-3; TRBD1, the table's D call, lacks a check against the DNA. The length of the CDR3 is 13 amino acids, counting both ends. The germline V gene has CDR1 MNHNY and CDR2 SVGAGI (reference sequence). CDR3 sequence: CASRDGGQVDPSL.

The genes are TRBV10-3 and TRBJ1-2; D may be TRBD1 (6 bases). The V gene's germline CDR1 is ENHRY and CDR2 SYGVKD. CDR3 length: 17 amino acids. Between the trimmed V and J ends, which lost 2 bases and 4 bases, there was a span of 20 bases. The CDR3 region has the DNA TGTGCCATCAGTGAGCCCGCTTACAGGGATCGCGGCTATGGCTACACCTTC. Its translation is CAISEPAYRDRGYGYTF.

V and J are TRBV30 and TRBJ2-3; possible D gene TRBD2, 7 bases. There are 13 residues in the CDR3. With 2 bases removed from V and 4 bases from J, the gap between germline ends came to 10 bases. Germline V gene data show CDR1 as GTSNPN and CDR2 as SVGIG (reference sequence). The CDR3 DNA is TGTGCCTGGAGTCGGGGGGCCCCAGATACGCAGTATTTT. This gives the protein CAWSRGAPDTQYF.

The CDR3 region is CASSSTSLETQYF. Here the CDR3 DNA reads TGTGCCAGCAGCTCTACTAGTTTGGAGACCCAGTACTTC. V is TRBV7-3 and J is TRBJ2-5; perhaps TRBD2 as D (5 bases). CDR1 and CDR2 (germline): SGHTA, FQGTGA. The ends were cut back, 4 bases at V and 5 bases at J, with 11 bases in the middle. This CDR3 comprises 13 residues. Looking up the rest from reference TRBV7-3 and TRBJ2-5 gives the full variable domain: GAGVSQTPSNKVTEKGKYVELRCDPISGHTALYWYRQSLGQGPEFLIYFQGTGAADDSGLPNDRFFAVRPEGSVSTLKIQRTERGDSAVYLCASSSTSLETQYFGPGTRLLVL.

V and J are TRBV30 and TRBJ2-7; D is undetermined. The CDR3 is 12 residues long. V lost 0 bases to trimming and J lost 7 bases, with 10 bases between them. Germline lookup yields CDR1 GTSNPN and CDR2 SVGIG (reference sequence). CDR3 in DNA: TGTGCCTGGAGTGTTCCCCCCGGGGAGCAGTACTTC. Encoded protein: CAWSVPPGEQYF.

The CDR3 reads CASSWIAPLGAKGREQYF. CDR3 DNA: TGTGCCAGCAGTTGGATTGCCCCGCTGGGCGCGAAGGGTCGCGAGCAGTACTTC. This chain uses TRBV27 with TRBJ2-7; no firm D call. Per the germline V gene, CDR1 is MNHEY and CDR2 is SMNVEV (reference sequence). The CDR3 length is 18 residues. V was shortened by 4 bases and J by 6 bases, with 28 bases between the two germline ends.

CDR3 sequence reads: CASSLTGPPAETQYF. The CDR3 nucleotides read TGTGCCAGCAGCTTGACGGGGCCCCCCGCGGAGACCCAGTACTTC. V usage is TRBV11-1 and J usage is TRBJ2-5; D may be TRBD1 or TRBD2 (5 bases each). In germline, CDR1 is SGHAT, CDR2 FQDESV (reference sequence). CDR3 length equals 15 residues. Deletions cut 3 bases from V and 5 bases from J, with 16 bases between.

In DNA, the CDR3 is TGTGCCTGGAGTGCTTACAGTGGCTACACCTTC. Residues: CAWSAYSGYTF. V is TRBV30 and J is TRBJ1-2; the D is unclear. V was trimmed by 1 base and J by 7 bases, leaving 7 bases between them. The germline CDR1 and CDR2 sequences are GTSNPN and SVGIG (reference sequence). The CDR3 is 11 residues long.

This clone was recorded a few times. This CDR3 reads CASSLMGGLRRPNTYEQYF. The CDR3 DNA follows: TGTGCCAGCAGCTTAATGGGTGGGCTCCGGAGACCGAATACCTACGAGCAGTACTTC. The genes are TRBV7-9 and TRBJ2-7; D remains ambiguous. Looked up from germline, CDR1 is SEHNR and CDR2 is FQNEAQ (reference sequence). The CDR3 consists of 19 residues. Trimming took 2 bases from V and 2 from J, leaving 25 bases between them.

The chain uses TRBV19 and TRBJ1-6, with 8 bases aligning to TRBD1. The CDR3 has 14 residues. From germline, CDR1 is LNHDA and CDR2 SQIVND (reference sequence). The trim removed 5 bases at V and 7 bases at J, leaving 4 bases unmatched. This CDR3 reads CASSWTGLNSPLHF. The CDR3 nucleotides read TGTGCCAGTAGTTGGACAGGGCTCAATTCACCCCTCCACTTT. The full variable domain, in which reference TRBV19 and TRBJ1-6 provide the parts outside the CDR3, is DGGITQSPKYLFRKEGQNVTLSCEQNLNHDAMYWYRQDPGQGLRLIYYSQIVNDFQKGDIAEGYSVSREKKESFPLTVTSAQKNPTAFYLCASSWTGLNSPLHFGNGTRLTVT.

The rearrangement uses TRBV6-6 and TRBJ1-5; D gene unclear. V lost 6 bases to trimming and J lost 1 base, with 13 bases between them. The CDR3 loop spans 15 amino acids. CDR1 MNHNY and CDR2 SVGAGI come from the germline V gene (reference sequence). The CDR3 loop is CASRELSLSNQPQHF. As DNA, the CDR3 is TGTGCCAGCAGGGAATTAAGTCTAAGCAATCAGCCCCAGCATTTT.

This clone was seen a handful of times. The genes are TRBV4-2 and TRBJ1-5; perhaps TRBD1 as D (5 bases). CDR3 length: 15 amino acids. Germline V lookup: CDR1 LGHNA, CDR2 YNFKEQ. V dropped 3 bases and J dropped 4 bases, with 13 bases sitting between them. In DNA, the CDR3 is TGTGCCAGCAGCCATGTAGGGGTGGTGAATCAGCCCCAGCATTTT. It yields the protein CASSHVGVVNQPQHF.

V and J are TRBV5-3 and TRBJ1-6; D might be TRBD1 (5 bases). TRBV5-3 is annotated as an ORF whose role is uncertain. The germline V and J ends were trimmed by 4 bases and 8 bases, with 19 bases remaining between them. CDR3 length: 16 residues. The CDR3 here is CARSIPGRVVYSPLHF. CDR3 sequence (DNA): TGTGCCAGAAGCATCCCCGGCAGGGTTGTATATTCACCCCTCCACTTT.

CDR3: CASSQPGRSNQPQHF. DNA for the CDR3: TGCGCCAGCAGCCAGCCGGGCAGGTCAAATCAGCCCCAGCATTTT. V and J are TRBV4-1 and TRBJ1-5, with D hard to call. The V gene lost 3 bases and the J gene lost 4 bases, with 13 bases spanning the gap. The CDR3 has 15 residues. The germline gives CDR1 MGHRA, CDR2 YSYEKL.

This chain uses TRBV5-1 with TRBJ1-2; D is ambiguous. The CDR3 sequence is 13 residues long. Trimming removed 0 bases from V and 6 bases from J, with 9 bases in between. Germline lookup yields CDR1 SGHRS and CDR2 YFSETQ. CDR3 DNA: TGCGCCAGCAGCTTGGGAGCGGAAGATGGCTACACCTTC. Protein: CASSLGAEDGYTF.

The chain uses TRBV5-1 and TRBJ2-2; D remains ambiguous. Trimming removed 1 base from V and 1 base from J, with 5 bases in between. Germline CDR1 and CDR2: SGHRS and YFSETQ. This CDR3 spans 14 amino acids. Here the CDR3 DNA reads TGCGCCAGCAGCTTGAGGCGGAACACCGGGGAGCTGTTTTTT. Protein: CASSLRRNTGELFF. Supplemented by reference TRBV5-1 and TRBJ2-2, the full variable domain reads KAGVTQTPRYLIKTRGQQVTLSCSPISGHRSVSWYQQTPGQGLQFLFEYFSETQRNKGNFPGRFSGRQFSNSRSEMNVSTLELGDSALYLCASSLRRNTGELFFGEGSRLTVL.

The J gene is TRBJ1-2, the V gene TRBV11-2, with TRBD1 as a possible D gene (6 bases). V was pared by 3 bases and J by 2 bases, with 16 bases between. Germline assignment: CDR1 SGHAT and CDR2 FQNNGV. This CDR3 comprises 16 residues. This CDR3 is CASSFTRTDTNYGYTF. CDR3 nucleotide sequence: TGTGCCAGCAGCTTTACCCGGACAGATACCAACTATGGCTACACCTTC.

The chain recombines TRBV5-1 with TRBJ1-4, with 7 bases fitting TRBD1. V was pared by 4 bases and J by 5 bases, with 8 bases of the junction left unmatched. CDR3 length: 15 residues. Germline lookup yields CDR1 SGHRS and CDR2 YFSETQ. CDR3 in amino acids: CASSQGTAMNEKLFF. CDR3 nucleotides: TGCGCCAGCAGCCAAGGGACAGCGATGAATGAAAAACTGTTTTTT.

This rearrangement joins TRBV11-3 to TRBJ2-2, with D unclear. The V gene lost 0 bases and the J gene lost 1 base, with 6 bases spanning the gap. The CDR3 covers 15 residues. The germline V gene has CDR1 SGHNT and CDR2 YENEEA. The CDR3 DNA follows: TGTGCCAGCAGCTTAGATCGTAGGAACACCGGGGAGCTGTTTTTT. This gives the protein CASSLDRRNTGELFF. The entire variable domain, with the rest obtained from reference TRBV11-3 and TRBJ2-2, is as follows: EAGVVQSPRYKIIEKKQPVAFWCNPISGHNTLYWYLQNLGQGPELLIRYENEEAVDDSQLPKDRFSAERLKGVDSTLKIQPAELGDSAVYLCASSLDRRNTGELFFGEGSRLTVL.

The J gene is TRBJ1-2, the V gene TRBV7-9; TRBD1 agrees at 7 bases. This CDR3 region has 13 residues. V shed 3 bases, J shed 6 bases, and the junction held 4 bases outside the gene matches. Per germline, CDR1 SEHNR and CDR2 FQNEAQ (reference sequence). As DNA, the CDR3 is TGTGCCAGCAGCTTGCGGGGGACAGATGGCTACACCTTC. Translating gives CASSLRGTDGYTF.

CDR3 residues: CASSLSGVTEAFF. CDR3 nucleotides: TGTGCCAGCAGCTTGTCGGGCGTCACTGAAGCTTTCTTT. V gene TRBV7-2 combines with J gene TRBJ1-1; D is unclear. V gave up 3 bases and J gave up 4 bases, with 9 bases separating them. CDR1 and CDR2 from the germline V gene are SGHTA and FQGNSA. The CDR3 totals 13 residues.

This clone was recorded only once. This chain joins TRBV10-3 and TRBJ2-3; 8 nucleotides line up with TRBD2. Germline-derived CDR1 and CDR2 are ENHRY and SYGVKD. V trimming: 5 bases; J trimming: 2 bases; junction bases outside the gene matches: 6. The CDR3 contains 15 residues. CDR3 amino acids: CAISPWRGDTDTQYF. The DNA of the CDR3 is TGTGCCATCAGTCCGTGGCGGGGGGACACAGATACGCAGTATTTT.

The chain recombines TRBV5-1 with TRBJ2-3, with TRBD2 matching over 9 bases. V was pared by 1 base and J by 1 base, with 4 bases of the junction left unmatched. Per the germline V gene, CDR1 is SGHRS and CDR2 is YFSETQ. There are 16 residues in the CDR3. This CDR3 is CASSLFASGGTDTQYF. CDR3 DNA: TGCGCCAGCAGCTTGTTTGCTAGCGGGGGCACAGATACGCAGTATTTT.

The chain recombines TRBV19 with TRBJ2-5; D possibly corresponds to TRBD1 (6 bases). This CDR3 has 17 amino acids. V was pared by 2 bases and J by 2 bases, with 18 bases between. Germline CDR1 and CDR2: LNHDA and SQIVND (reference sequence). The CDR3 nucleotides read TGTGCCAGTAGTATAAGGGGTGGGGGCAGCCTTCAAGAGACCCAGTACTTC. As protein: CASSIRGGGSLQETQYF.

The chain employs TRBV30 and TRBJ1-2; D is unresolved. Germline V lookup: CDR1 GTSNPN, CDR2 SVGIG (reference sequence). The CDR3 is 13 amino acids. V lost 5 bases and J 0 bases, leaving 10 bases between the germline ends. The CDR3 bases are TGTGCCTGGGGTACAGAACCTAACTATGGCTACACCTTC. This gives the protein CAWGTEPNYGYTF.

This chain connects TRBV2 to TRBJ1-6; no firm D call. The CDR3 length is 16 residues. CDR1 is SNHLY and CDR2 is FYNNEI in the germline V gene. V shed 6 bases and J shed 9 bases, with 21 bases lying between them. CDR3: CASSVDRAGEGSPLHF. The CDR3 nucleotides read TGTGCCAGCAGCGTGGACCGAGCCGGAGAGGGTTCACCCCTCCACTTT.

The V and J genes are TRBV7-2 and TRBJ2-1; 12 bases match TRBD2. This CDR3 is built from 17 residues. Germline trimming cut 0 bases from V and 9 bases from J; bases unmatched to any gene: 9. CDR1 SGHTA and CDR2 FQGNSA come from the germline V gene. DNA of the CDR3: TGTGCCAGCAGCTTAGCCTCCGGGACTAGCGGGTTGGTTGAGCAGTTCTTC. This translates into CASSLASGTSGLVEQFF.